The source of this TCR beta chain is a study of blood T cell repertoires in COVID-19. Study-level background: Samples came from the United States, Italy and Spain, spanning acute and convalescent COVID-19.

Generated by immunoSEQ multiplex PCR, the TCRdb table keeps only in-frame clones and is missing some. The sample shows more than 150,000 clones, approximately 80% of them seen only once. CDR3 length: 17 residues. CDR1 KGHSH and CDR2 LQKENI come from the germline V gene. Losses at the gene ends were 5 bases for V and 2 bases for J; bases not matched to a gene: 10. The sequence was collected from a man aged 50 or older who had recovered from COVID-19. The chain is built from TRBV18 and TRBJ2-3, with 10 bases that match TRBD1. Sequencing input: peripheral blood. The CDR3 region has the DNA TGTGCCAGCTCAGCTTTACCCGGGACAGGGGCCACAGATACGCAGTATTTT. The encoded protein is CASSALPGTGATDTQYF.